This paragraph covers one T cell receptor beta chain sequence. The record originates from a study of control samples from healthy donors and cancer patients. Produced via immunoSEQ multiplex PCR; TCRdb's table is partial and in-frame only. This table holds tens of thousands of clones, approximately 93% found once. With 4 bases clipped from V and 3 bases from J, the junction kept 7 bases outside the gene matches. The CDR3 has 15 residues. CDR1 is SGHNT, CDR2 YENEEA, per germline. The V call is TRBV11-3, the J call TRBJ1-1, with 8 bases identical to TRBD1. This receptor was obtained from a woman between 40 and 50 years old with lung cancer. The specimen was PBMCs. The CDR3 DNA is TGTGCCAGCAGCTCCTTCAGGGGGCGGGACACTGAAGCTTTCTTT. Its translation is CASSSFRGRDTEAFF.